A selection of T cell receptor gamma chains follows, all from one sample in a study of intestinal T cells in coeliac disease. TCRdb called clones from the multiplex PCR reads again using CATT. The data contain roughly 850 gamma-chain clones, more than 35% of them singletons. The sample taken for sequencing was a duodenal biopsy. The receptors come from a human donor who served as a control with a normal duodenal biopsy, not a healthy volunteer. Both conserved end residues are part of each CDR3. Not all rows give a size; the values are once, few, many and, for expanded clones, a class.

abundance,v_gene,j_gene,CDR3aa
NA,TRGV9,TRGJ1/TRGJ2,CALWESQGYKKLF
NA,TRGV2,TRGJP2,CATWDGKYSSDWIKTF
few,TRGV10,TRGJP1,CACVGDTTGWFKIF
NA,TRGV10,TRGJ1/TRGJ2,CAAVDPFYYKKLF
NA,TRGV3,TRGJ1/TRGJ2,CATWTAHYKKLF
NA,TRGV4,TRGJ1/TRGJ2,CATLYYKKLF
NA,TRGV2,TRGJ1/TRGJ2,CATWDGPGNYYKKLF
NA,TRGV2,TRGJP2,CATWEGMVGIKTF
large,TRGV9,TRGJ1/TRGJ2,CALWRPSRSVKKLF
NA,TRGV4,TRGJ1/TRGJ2,CATWDGTKKLF
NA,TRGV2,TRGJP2,CATWDETGVVGIKTF
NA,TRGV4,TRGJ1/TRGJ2,CAHLYYKKLF
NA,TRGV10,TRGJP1,CAAWDWYTTGWFKIF
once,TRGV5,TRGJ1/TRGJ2,CATWDRRGITKLF
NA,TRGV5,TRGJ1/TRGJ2,CATVGIYYKKLF
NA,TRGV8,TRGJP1,CATWPTTGWFKIF
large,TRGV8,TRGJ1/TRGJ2,CATLGRGKKLF
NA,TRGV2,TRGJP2,CATWDETGVVGSKTF
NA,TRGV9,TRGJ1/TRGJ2,CAFVGAILFYKKLF
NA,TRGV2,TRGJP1,CADLGRGTRGWFKIF
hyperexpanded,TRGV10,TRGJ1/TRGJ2,CAAWVYKKLF
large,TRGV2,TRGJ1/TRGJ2,CATWDGRTYKKLF
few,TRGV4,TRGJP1,CATSPACTGWFKIF
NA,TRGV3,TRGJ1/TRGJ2,CATWDRPILFYKKLF
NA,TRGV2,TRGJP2,CATPQGPYSSDWIKTF
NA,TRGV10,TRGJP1,CAGVGTTGWFKIF
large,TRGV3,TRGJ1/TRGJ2,CATWVNYKKLF
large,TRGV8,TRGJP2,CATWDRLWGRYSSDWIKTF
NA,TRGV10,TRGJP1,CAAWDLVRGFGFKIF
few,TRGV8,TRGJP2,CATWAHIGDWIKTF
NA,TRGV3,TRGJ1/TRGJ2,CATWTIWFVYKKLF
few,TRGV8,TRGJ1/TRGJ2,CAHLGILTRHYKKLF
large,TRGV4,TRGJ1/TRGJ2,CATWDGRYYKKLF
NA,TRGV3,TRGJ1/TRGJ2,CATWDRWVPYYKKLF
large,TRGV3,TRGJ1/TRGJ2,CATWDRESYYKKLF
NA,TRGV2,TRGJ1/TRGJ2,CATWTGRGVKLF
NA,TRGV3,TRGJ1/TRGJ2,CATWDHGSYYKKLF
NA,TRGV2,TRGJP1,CATWDAPPGWFKIF
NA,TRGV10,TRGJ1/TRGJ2,CAAWDPLYYKKLF
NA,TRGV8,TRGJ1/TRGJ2,CAHLGSRNYKKLF
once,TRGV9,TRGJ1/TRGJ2,CALWEVVRKKLF
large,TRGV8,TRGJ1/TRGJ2,CATWGLYYKKLF
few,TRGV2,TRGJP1,CAPGTGGFKIF
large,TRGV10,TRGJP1,CAAWDSPPTTGWFKIF
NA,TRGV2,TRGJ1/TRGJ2,CATWGRAKKLF
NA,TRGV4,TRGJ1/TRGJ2,CATWVLGYYKKLF
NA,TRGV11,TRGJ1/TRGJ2,CACWIRRFLTKKLF
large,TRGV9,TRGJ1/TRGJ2,CALWEPEGYKKLF
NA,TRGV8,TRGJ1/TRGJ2,CATWISYKKLF
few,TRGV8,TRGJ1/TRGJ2,CATWESHPKKLF
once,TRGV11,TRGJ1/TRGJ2,CACWIGALSSKLF
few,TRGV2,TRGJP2,CATWDGAPSSDWIKTF
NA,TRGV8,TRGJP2,CATWPHSDWIKTF
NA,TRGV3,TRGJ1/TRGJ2,CATLGQAAKLF